Shown below are 23 T cell receptor beta chains from a single sample sequenced in a study of Tregs in tolerant kidney transplant recipients. The repertoire was sequenced with immunoSEQ multiplex PCR; TCRdb's copy has only in-frame clones and lacks some. This sample has around 120,000 clones; about 90% occur once, and the top ten carry approximately 0.6%. Material: CD4+ T cells from blood. The receptors shown here come from a human donor in good health.

The chain uses TRBV6-1 and TRBJ2-1, with 9 bases lining up with TRBD1. V shed 6 bases and J 3 bases; nucleotides not matched to a gene: 3. The germline CDR1 and CDR2 sequences are MNHNS and SASEGT. The CDR3 runs 14 residues. CDR3 coding DNA: TGTGCCAGCAGCGAGGACAGGGGCTACAATGAGCAGTTCTTC. Its translation: CASSEDRGYNEQFF.

The chain has TRBV2 and TRBJ1-4; D not certain. With 7 bases removed from V and 6 bases from J, the gap between germline ends came to 9 bases. The CDR3 length is 12 residues. Germline-derived CDR1 and CDR2 are SNHLY and FYNNEI. The CDR3 bases are TGTGCCAGCATGAGGGTGGATGAAAAACTGTTTTTT. As protein: CASMRVDEKLFF.

The CDR3 nucleotides are TGCAGCGTTGACAGGTTCATGAACACTGAAGCTTTCTTT. Translation: CSVDRFMNTEAFF. The chain recombines TRBV29-1 with TRBJ1-1; D call uncertain. Trimming stripped 3 bases from V and 0 bases from J, with 8 bases between. The CDR3 extends over 13 amino acids. The V gene's germline CDR1 is SQVTM and CDR2 ANQGSEA. The full variable domain, its missing parts supplied by reference TRBV29-1 and TRBJ1-1, is SAVISQKPSRDICQRGTSLTIQCQVDSQVTMMFWYRQQPGQSLTLIATANQGSEATYESGFVIDKFPISRPNLTFSTLTVSNMSPEDSSIYLCSVDRFMNTEAFFGQGTRLTVV.

J is TRBJ2-2 and V is TRBV30, with 7 bases aligning to TRBD2. The CDR3 is made up of 12 amino acids. Germline CDR1 reads GTSNPN; CDR2 reads SVGIG (reference sequence). After removal of 4 bases from V and 6 bases from J, the junction contained 2 bases not matched to a gene. CDR3 protein: CAWTGRAGELFF. CDR3 coding DNA: TGTGCCTGGACAGGGAGGGCCGGGGAGCTGTTTTTT.

This clone has just one count. This chain joins TRBV9 and TRBJ2-1; maybe TRBD2 (5 bases). This CDR3 is built from 15 residues. V was shortened by 2 bases and J by 6 bases, with 15 bases between the two germline ends. Germline V gene data show CDR1 as SGDLS and CDR2 as YYNGEE. CDR3 region: CASSVSGGLSNEQFF. The CDR3 DNA reads TGTGCCAGCAGCGTGAGCGGTGGCTTAAGCAATGAGCAGTTCTTC.

The rearrangement joins TRBV5-6 to TRBJ2-7; 11 nucleotides agree with TRBD2. In germline, CDR1 is SGHDT, CDR2 YYEEEE. With V trimmed by 4 bases and J by 3 bases, 9 bases remained unmatched. The CDR3 extends over 16 amino acids. Here the CDR3 reads CASSRGVLAGGYEQYF. CDR3 nucleotides: TGTGCCAGCAGCCGGGGGGTCCTAGCGGGAGGCTACGAGCAGTACTTC.

V is TRBV30 and J is TRBJ2-5; 9 bases line up with TRBD2. The germline V gene has CDR1 GTSNPN and CDR2 SVGIG (reference sequence). There are 15 residues in the CDR3. V lost 3 bases to trimming and J lost 5 bases; unmatched junction nucleotides: 10. The CDR3: CAWRAGLSGSETQYF. CDR3 bases: TGTGCCTGGAGGGCTGGTCTTAGCGGGAGTGAGACCCAGTACTTC.

This chain joins TRBV4-1 and TRBJ2-5, with 11 bases that match TRBD2. V shed 4 bases, J shed 5 bases, and the junction held 6 bases outside the gene matches. Germline V gives CDR1 MGHRA, CDR2 YSYEKL. This CDR3 is 15 amino acids long. Here the CDR3 DNA reads TGCGCCAGCAGCCCTTGGGGACTAGCGGAGGAGACCCAGTACTTC. Its protein is CASSPWGLAEETQYF.

The chain joins TRBV14 to TRBJ2-5; D perhaps matches TRBD2 (6 bases). V was cut by 3 bases and J by 7 bases, with 24 bases left in between. Germline V gene lookup returns CDR1 SGHDN and CDR2 FVKESK. The CDR3 has 17 residues. The CDR3 is CASSHKSTGLWYGTQYF. The CDR3 nucleotides are TGTGCCAGCAGCCATAAATCCACGGGACTCTGGTATGGGACCCAGTACTTC.

The CDR3 DNA reads as TGCGCCAGCAGCAGTACGGTGGGAGATACGCAGTATTTT. Its translation: CASSSTVGDTQYF. The gene calls are TRBV5-1 and TRBJ2-3, with unresolved D. The CDR3 contains 13 residues. Germline V gene lookup returns CDR1 SGHRS and CDR2 YFSETQ. V lost 4 bases and J 5 bases, leaving 11 bases between the germline ends.

This chain joins TRBV7-9 and TRBJ2-5, with TRBD2 matching over 10 bases. With 5 bases clipped from V and 3 bases from J, the junction kept 3 bases outside the gene matches. CDR1 is SEHNR and CDR2 is FQNEAQ in the germline V gene (reference sequence). The CDR3 loop spans 14 amino acids. CDR3: CASSPGTSEETQYF. The CDR3 DNA follows: TGTGCCAGCAGCCCCGGGACTAGCGAAGAGACCCAGTACTTC.

V gene TRBV11-3 combines with J gene TRBJ2-7; D perhaps matches TRBD2 (5 bases). The CDR3 is made up of 13 amino acids. Deletions cut 5 bases from V and 4 bases from J, with 12 bases between. CDR1 and CDR2 from the germline V gene are SGHNT and YENEEA. The CDR3 here is CASSPWTEYEQYF. DNA for the CDR3: TGTGCCAGCAGCCCCTGGACTGAATACGAGCAGTACTTC. Combining the CDR3 with reference TRBV11-3 and TRBJ2-7 gives the whole variable domain EAGVVQSPRYKIIEKKQPVAFWCNPISGHNTLYWYLQNLGQGPELLIRYENEEAVDDSQLPKDRFSAERLKGVDSTLKIQPAELGDSAVYLCASSPWTEYEQYFGPGTRLTVT.

This chain joins TRBV18 and TRBJ1-5; weak D call: TRBD1 (6 bases). The V gene's germline CDR1 is KGHSH and CDR2 LQKENI. V was trimmed by 5 bases and J by 4 bases, leaving 15 bases between them. The CDR3 is 15 amino acids. CDR3 in amino acids: CASSTGHLGNQPQHF. The CDR3 nucleotides are TGTGCCAGCTCAACGGGACACCTGGGAAATCAGCCCCAGCATTTT.

The chain uses TRBV6-6 and TRBJ1-5; D remains ambiguous. The CDR3 has 13 amino acids. Looked up from germline, CDR1 is MNHNY and CDR2 is SVGAGI (reference sequence). Trimming pared 9 bases from V and 6 bases from J, leaving 15 bases between. CDR3 region: CASKPDPTQPQHF. The CDR3 bases are TGTGCCAGTAAGCCGGACCCGACTCAGCCCCAGCATTTT.

This chain connects TRBV6-5 to TRBJ2-7; the match to TRBD1 covers 10 bases. The V gene's germline CDR1 is MNHEY and CDR2 SVGAGI. The CDR3 runs to 15 residues. The V segment lost 7 bases and the J segment 1 base; nucleotides outside the gene matches: 7. The CDR3 protein is CASKHQGQGSYEQYF. The CDR3 nucleotides are TGTGCCAGCAAACACCAGGGACAGGGGTCCTACGAGCAGTACTTC.

J is TRBJ2-7 and V is TRBV29-1; D possibly corresponds to TRBD1 (5 bases). The germline V gene has CDR1 SQVTM and CDR2 ANQGSEA. There are 13 residues in the CDR3. V lost 7 bases and J 0 bases, leaving 13 bases between the germline ends. The CDR3 DNA is TGCAGCGCCAAGACAGTGACCTCCTACGAGCAGTACTTC. Translation: CSAKTVTSYEQYF.

The J gene is TRBJ1-2, the V gene TRBV9; 9 bases agree with TRBD1. The V gene end was trimmed by 1 base and the J gene end by 6 bases; junction bases not matched to a gene: 4. The germline CDR1 and CDR2 sequences are SGDLS and YYNGEE. The CDR3 runs to 14 residues. The DNA for the CDR3 is TGTGCCAGCAGCGTACTCCGACAGGGGGATGGCTACACCTTC. Translated, it gives CASSVLRQGDGYTF.

The chain recombines TRBV29-1 with TRBJ1-1; possible D gene TRBD1, 6 bases. CDR1 and CDR2 from the germline V gene are SQVTM and ANQGSEA. The CDR3 is 12 amino acids. CDR3 protein: CSAGQGSTEAFF. CDR3 nucleotides: TGCAGTGCAGGGCAGGGGTCTACTGAAGCTTTCTTT.

This chain links TRBV18 with TRBJ1-1; no clear D gene. There are 14 residues in the CDR3. Germline V gene lookup returns CDR1 KGHSH and CDR2 LQKENI. V lost 2 bases and J 5 bases, leaving 12 bases between the germline ends. CDR3 amino acids: CASSPGVSETEAFF. CDR3 nucleotide sequence: TGTGCCAGCTCACCAGGGGTAAGTGAGACTGAAGCTTTCTTT.

The V gene is TRBV29-1, the J gene TRBJ2-1; D might be TRBD1 (6 bases). The V end was cut by 0 bases, the J end by 7 bases, with 13 bases between. This CDR3 has 14 residues. The germline V gene encodes CDR1 SQVTM and CDR2 ANQGSEA. CDR3 in DNA: TGCAGCGTTGAAGATTTACTTAGGGGGAATGAGCAGTTCTTC. Translation gives CSVEDLLRGNEQFF.

This rearrangement joins TRBV18 to TRBJ2-7; 9 bases are shared with TRBD1. The trim removed 5 bases at V and 1 base at J, leaving 3 bases unmatched. The CDR3 consists of 14 residues. Germline values: CDR1 KGHSH, CDR2 LQKENI. Here the CDR3 reads CASSTGTGSYEQYF. In DNA, the CDR3 is TGTGCCAGCTCAACCGGGACAGGGTCCTACGAGCAGTACTTC.

This clone occurred once. The J gene is TRBJ2-5, the V gene TRBV28; no definite D call. Matching the DNA end better, TRBJ2-7 makes the J call doubtful. The CDR3 has 13 residues. The germline V gene encodes CDR1 MDHEN and CDR2 SYDVKM. The CDR3 DNA reads TGTGCCAGCAGTTTAGGCAGAGCCTACGAGCAGTACTTC. Translating gives CASSLGRAYEQYF.

The gene calls are TRBV2 and TRBJ1-1; unclear D gene. The CDR3 extends over 12 amino acids. Germline V gene lookup returns CDR1 SNHLY and CDR2 FYNNEI. Trimming left V 6 bases short and J 6 bases short, with 11 bases between. The CDR3 region is CASSGALAEAFF. The DNA for the CDR3 is TGTGCCAGCAGCGGAGCCTTGGCTGAAGCTTTCTTT.